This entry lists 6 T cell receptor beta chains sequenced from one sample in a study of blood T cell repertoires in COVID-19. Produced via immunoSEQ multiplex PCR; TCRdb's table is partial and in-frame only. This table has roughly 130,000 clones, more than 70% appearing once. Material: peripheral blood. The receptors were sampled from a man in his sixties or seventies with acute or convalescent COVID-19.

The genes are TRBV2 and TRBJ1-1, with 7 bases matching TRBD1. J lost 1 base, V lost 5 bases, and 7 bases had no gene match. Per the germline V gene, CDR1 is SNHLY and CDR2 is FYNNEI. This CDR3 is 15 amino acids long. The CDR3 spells CASSRQGRGNTEAFF. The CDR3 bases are TGTGCCAGCAGTAGACAGGGCCGGGGGAACACTGAAGCTTTCTTT.

CDR3 region: CSAEGDAYYGYTF. The CDR3 coding sequence is TGCAGCGCCGAGGGGGACGCCTACTATGGCTACACCTTC. The V call is TRBV29-1, the J call TRBJ1-2, with TRBD1 as a possible D gene (6 bases). Germline CDR1 is SQVTM and CDR2 is ANQGSEA. V lost 7 bases and J 3 bases, leaving 15 bases between the germline ends. This CDR3 is 13 amino acids long.

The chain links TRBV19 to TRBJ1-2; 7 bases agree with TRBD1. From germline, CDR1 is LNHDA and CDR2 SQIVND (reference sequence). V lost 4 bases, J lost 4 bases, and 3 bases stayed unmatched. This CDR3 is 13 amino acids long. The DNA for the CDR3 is TGTGCCAGTAGTAAAGGGGGCCCCTATGGCTACACCTTC. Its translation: CASSKGGPYGYTF. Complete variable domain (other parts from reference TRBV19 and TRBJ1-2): DGGITQSPKYLFRKEGQNVTLSCEQNLNHDAMYWYRQDPGQGLRLIYYSQIVNDFQKGDIAEGYSVSREKKESFPLTVTSAQKNPTAFYLCASSKGGPYGYTFGSGTRLTVV.

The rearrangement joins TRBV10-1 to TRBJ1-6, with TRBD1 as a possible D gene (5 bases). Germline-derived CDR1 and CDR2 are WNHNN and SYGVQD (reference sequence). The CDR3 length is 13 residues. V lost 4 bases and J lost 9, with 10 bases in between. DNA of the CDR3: TGCGCCAGCAGTGCCCAGGGCGGTTCACCCCTCCACTTT. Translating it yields CASSAQGGSPLHF.

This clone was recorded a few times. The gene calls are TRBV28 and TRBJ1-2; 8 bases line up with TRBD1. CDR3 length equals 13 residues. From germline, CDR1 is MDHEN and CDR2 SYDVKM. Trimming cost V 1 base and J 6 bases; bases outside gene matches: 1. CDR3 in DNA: TGTGCCAGCAGTTTATTCAGGGGGCATGGCTACACCTTC. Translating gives CASSLFRGHGYTF.

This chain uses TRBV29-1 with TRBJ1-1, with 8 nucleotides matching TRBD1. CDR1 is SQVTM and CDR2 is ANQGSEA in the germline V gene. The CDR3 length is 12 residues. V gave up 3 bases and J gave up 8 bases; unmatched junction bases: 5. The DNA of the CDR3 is TGCAGCGTTGACCGACAGGGGACCGAAGCTTTCTTT. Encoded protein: CSVDRQGTEAFF.